This T cell receptor (beta chain) emerged from a study of cytotoxic CD8 clonotypes in ibrutinib-treated CLL. V lost 7 bases to trimming and J lost 10 bases; unmatched junction nucleotides: 9. The CDR3 is 14 amino acids. From germline, CDR1 is LNHDA and CDR2 SQIVND (reference sequence). The data were produced by immunoSEQ multiplex PCR, yet TCRdb's version contains in-frame clones alone and is incomplete. Among more than 35,000 clones listed, around 75% were seen once. The sequence derives from a human donor with chronic lymphocytic leukemia. The chain uses TRBV19 and TRBJ1-6; TRBD1 matches 8 bases. This material consisted of PBMCs, taken at disease progression, from a patient treated with ibrutinib. CDR3 in amino acids: CASTDRGTDSPLHF. The CDR3 bases are TGTGCCAGTACCGACAGGGGAACGGACTCACCCCTCCACTTT.